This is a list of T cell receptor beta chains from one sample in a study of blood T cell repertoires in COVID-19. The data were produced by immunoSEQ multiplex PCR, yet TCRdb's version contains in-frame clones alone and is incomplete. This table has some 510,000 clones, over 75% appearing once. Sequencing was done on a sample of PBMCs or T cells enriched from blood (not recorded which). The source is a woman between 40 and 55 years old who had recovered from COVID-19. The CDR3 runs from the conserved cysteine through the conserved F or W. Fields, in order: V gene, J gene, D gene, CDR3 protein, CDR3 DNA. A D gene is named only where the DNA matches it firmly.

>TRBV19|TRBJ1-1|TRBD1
CASSIGRGQLVTEAFF
TGTGCCAGTAGTATAGGGAGGGGGCAATTGGTCACTGAAGCTTTCTTT
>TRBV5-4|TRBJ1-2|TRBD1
CASSLDPKTGAYYGYTF
TGTGCCAGCAGCTTGGATCCCAAGACAGGGGCCTACTATGGCTACACCTTC
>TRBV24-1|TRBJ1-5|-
CATSESDNPSNQPQHF
TGTGCCACCAGTGAGTCCGACAACCCCAGCAATCAGCCCCAGCATTTT
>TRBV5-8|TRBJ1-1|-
CASSPTGFGEAFF
TGTGCCAGCAGCCCTACAGGGTTTGGTGAAGCTTTCTTT
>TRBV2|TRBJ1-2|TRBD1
CASRVTGGKGYTF
TGTGCCAGCAGAGTGACAGGGGGAAAAGGCTACACCTTC
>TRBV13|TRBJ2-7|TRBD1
CASSPRTGKGEQYF
TGTGCCAGCAGCCCACGGACAGGGAAGGGCGAGCAGTACTTC
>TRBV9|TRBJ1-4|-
CASSVKESEKLFF
TGTGCCAGCAGCGTTAAGGAGTCCGAAAAACTGTTTTTT
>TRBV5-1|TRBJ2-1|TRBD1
CASKRQGDLLPYNEQFF
TGCGCCAGCAAAAGGCAGGGGGACCTACTCCCCTACAATGAGCAGTTCTTC
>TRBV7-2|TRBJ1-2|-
CASSLLTRGSGYTF
TGTGCCAGCAGCTTATTGACAAGGGGGAGCGGCTACACCTTC
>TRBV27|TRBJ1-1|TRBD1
CASSHGTGGTEAFF
TGTGCCAGCAGTCATGGGACAGGGGGCACTGAAGCTTTCTTT
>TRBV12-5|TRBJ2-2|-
CASGLSGIDGELFF
TGTGCTAGTGGTTTGTCGGGGATTGACGGGGAGCTGTTTTTT
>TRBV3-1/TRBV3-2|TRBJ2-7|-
CASSQSDTYEQYF
TGTGCCAGCAGCCAATCCGACACCTACGAGCAGTACTTC
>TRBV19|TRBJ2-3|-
CASRNRGGDTQYF
TGTGCCAGTAGAAACAGGGGGGGGGATACGCAGTATTTT
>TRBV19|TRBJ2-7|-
CASSYLGQHYEQYF
TGTGCCAGTAGTTATCTTGGACAGCACTACGAGCAGTACTTC
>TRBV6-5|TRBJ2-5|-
CASKRGITKETQYF
TGTGCCAGCAAGCGCGGGATAACCAAAGAGACCCAGTACTTC
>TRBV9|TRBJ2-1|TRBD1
CASSVGTGNYNEQFF
TGTGCCAGCAGCGTGGGGACAGGGAACTACAATGAGCAGTTCTTC
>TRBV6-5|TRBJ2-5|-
CASSPGFQETQYF
TGTGCCAGCAGCCCGGGGTTCCAAGAGACCCAGTACTTC
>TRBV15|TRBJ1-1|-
CATSRSDAQMNTEAFF
TGTGCCACCAGCAGGTCAGACGCACAGATGAACACTGAAGCTTTCTTT
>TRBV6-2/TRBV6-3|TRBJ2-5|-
CASSYNSQETQYF
TGTGCCAGCAGTTACAACTCCCAAGAGACCCAGTACTTC
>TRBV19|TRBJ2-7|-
CASSGSPQDYEQYF
TGTGCCAGTAGCGGGTCGCCACAGGACTACGAGCAGTACTTC
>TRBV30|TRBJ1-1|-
CAWRRGRVTEAFF
TGTGCCTGGAGGCGTGGGAGAGTCACTGAAGCTTTCTTT
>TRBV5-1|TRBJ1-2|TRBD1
CASSLDPPEGGPGYTF
TGCGCCAGCAGCTTGGACCCTCCAGAAGGGGGCCCTGGCTACACCTTC
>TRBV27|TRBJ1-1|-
CASSLSRGAVTEAFF
TGTGCCAGCAGTTTATCCCGGGGGGCCGTCACTGAAGCTTTCTTT